This TCR beta chain was sequenced in a study of blood T cell repertoires in COVID-19. The overall study: Donors in the United States, Italy and Spain gave samples during acute or convalescent COVID-19. In each case, the material was cDNA or gDNA derived from T cells, B-cell-depleted T cells, or PBMCs.

The length of the CDR3 is 14 residues. V dropped 6 bases and J dropped 9 bases, with 18 bases sitting between them. Germline V lookup: CDR1 SNHLY, CDR2 FYNNEI. Per the original data handling: Amplified reference gene primers provided the basis for estimating nucleated cell counts. Measured with immunoSEQ multiplex PCR; TCRdb has only the in-frame clones, and not every one. That table supplies the V and J calls and clone size; D and trimming were determined from the DNA. The table shows about 150,000 clones, with more than 80% occurring only once. The TCR originated in a woman aged 40 to 55 with acute or convalescent COVID-19. The V gene is TRBV2, the J gene TRBJ1-5, with a tentative D call TRBD1 (5 bases). The source material was peripheral blood. The CDR3 loop reads CASRIDRSPRPQHF. In DNA, the CDR3 is TGTGCCAGCAGAATCGACAGATCCCCTCGGCCCCAGCATTTT.